This T cell receptor beta chain was documented in a study of T cells expressing NK-cell markers. The CDR3 sequence is 13 residues long. Germline V gives CDR1 GTSNPN, CDR2 SVGIG (reference sequence). The TCR beta cDNA came from 5'RACE template switching with UMIs. No DNA is given; TCRdb re-called the 5' RACE reads and lists each CDR3 protein once. The table lists about half a million distinct CDR3 sequences. This TCR was recovered from a woman aged 45-59 years in good health. Sequenced sample: blood T cells: a sorted CD56 or NKG2C T cell subset, CD4+ or CD8+ T cells, or bulk PBMC T cells (not recorded which). J is TRBJ1-1 and V is TRBV30. CDR3 region: CAWKRAVNTEAFF.